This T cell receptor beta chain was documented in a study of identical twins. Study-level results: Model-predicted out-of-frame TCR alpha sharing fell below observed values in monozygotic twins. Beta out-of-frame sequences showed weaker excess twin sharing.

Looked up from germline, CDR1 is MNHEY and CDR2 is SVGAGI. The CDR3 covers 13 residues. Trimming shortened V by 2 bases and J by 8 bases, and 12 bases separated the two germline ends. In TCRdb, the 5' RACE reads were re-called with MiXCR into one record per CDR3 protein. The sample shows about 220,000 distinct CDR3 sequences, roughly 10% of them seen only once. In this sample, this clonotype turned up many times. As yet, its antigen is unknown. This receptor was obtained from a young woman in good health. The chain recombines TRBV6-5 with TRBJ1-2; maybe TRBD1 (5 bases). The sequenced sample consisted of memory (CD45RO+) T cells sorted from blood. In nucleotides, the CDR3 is TGTGCCAGCAGTTACGGGGCAGCAGGAGGCTACACCTTC. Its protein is CASSYGAAGGYTF.